Following are 25 T cell receptor beta chains from one sample sequenced in a study of metastatic and nonmetastatic thyroid tumors (TCRdb year 2020). Preparation of the library involved PCR. The sequencer was an Illumina HiSeq 4000. TCRdb passed the public sequencing reads through fastp at Q25 and MiXCR, retaining productive beta sequences. Recorded for this sample are fewer than 25,000 clones; about a sixth of them occurred a single time. 8.5% to 12% of the sample is taken by the ten largest. No patient had received any treatment before thyroid surgery. The material sequenced was tumor tissue. These receptors came from a female donor with papillary thyroid cancer or a benign thyroid nodule (not recorded which). Some clones in this sample may be carry-over from other donors' samples.

This clone appeared many times. This same CDR3 is encoded by further DNA sequences in the sample. The rearrangement uses TRBV11-1 and TRBJ1-1; 12 bases fit TRBD1. The germline V gene has CDR1 SGHAT and CDR2 FQDESV (reference sequence). This CDR3 is 17 amino acids long. The V gene end was trimmed by 0 bases and the J gene end by 5 bases; junction bases not matched to a gene: 7. The CDR3 nucleotides read TGTGCCAGCAGCTTAGCCCCGTGGGACAGGGGGCAAACTGAAGCTTTCTTT. Amino acid sequence: CASSLAPWDRGQTEAFF.

This clone was observed many times. The V call is TRBV7-9, the J call TRBJ1-2, with D maybe TRBD1 (5 bases). The CDR3 extends over 14 amino acids. V was clipped by 6 bases and J by 2 bases, with 13 bases between them. Germline-derived CDR1 and CDR2 are SEHNR and FQNEAQ (reference sequence). The CDR3 region is CASRSPQGNYGYTF. The CDR3 DNA is TGTGCCAGCAGGTCCCCCCAGGGAAACTATGGCTACACCTTC.

This clone was detected only once. CDR3 DNA sequence: TGTGCCAGCAGCCGCTCCTTGATAAACAGGGGTCTGTACTTC. Its translation is CASSRSLINRGLYF. The V call is TRBV5-8, the J call TRBJ2-7; 7 bases are shared with TRBD1. Trimming cost V 4 bases and J 12 bases; bases outside gene matches: 16. The CDR3 spans 14 residues. CDR1 and CDR2 from the germline V gene are SGHTS and YDEGEE.

Regarding this clone: This may stem from a read error, because a much larger clone lies one nucleotide away. The chain is built from TRBV20-1 and TRBJ2-3, with D hard to call. Germline loops: CDR1 DFQATT, CDR2 SNEGSKA (reference sequence). The CDR3 totals 16 residues. The CDR3 loop is CSAEFKVPSNTDTRYF. The CDR3 DNA sequence: TGCAGTGCGGAGTTTAAAGTCCCGAGTAACACAGATACGCGGTATTTT.

This clone was detected many times. With a much larger clone just one base away, this may be a read error. J is TRBJ1-4 and V is TRBV15, with TRBD1 as a possible D gene (5 bases). The CDR3 length is 14 residues. Germline V lookup: CDR1 LNHNV, CDR2 YYDKDF (reference sequence). The V and J ends lost 4 bases and 6 bases respectively, with 12 bases between them. The CDR3 reads CATSKGRQDEKLFF. CDR3 in DNA: TGTGCCACCAGCAAGGGACGGCAAGATGAAAAACTGTTTTTT.

There are many counts of this clone. The chain links TRBV3-1 to TRBJ1-2, with TRBD1 matching 10 bases. Unmatched junction bases numbered 4, after V lost 2 bases and J lost 4 bases. The CDR3 has 15 amino acids. The germline V gene encodes CDR1 LGHDT and CDR2 YNNKEL (reference sequence). The CDR3, as DNA: TGTGCCAGCAGCCAAAGGGACAGGGGCGTCTATGGCTACACCTTC. This encodes CASSQRDRGVYGYTF.

The chain combines TRBV9 with TRBJ1-2; possibly TRBD1 for D (6 bases). Per germline, CDR1 SGDLS and CDR2 YYNGEE. V lost 4 bases and J 5 bases, leaving 12 bases between the germline ends. CDR3 size: 13 residues. CDR3 coding DNA: TGTGCCAGCAGCTCAGACAGGTCATATGGCTACACCTTC. The encoded protein is CASSSDRSYGYTF.

This clone was picked up many times. This rearrangement joins TRBV3-1 to TRBJ2-1; 10 positions match TRBD2. J lost 4 bases, V lost 1 base, and 4 bases had no gene match. Germline V CDR1 and CDR2: LGHDT, YNNKEL (reference sequence). This CDR3 is 16 amino acids long. CDR3 coding DNA: TGTGCCAGCAGCCAAGGTCTAGCGGGGGCGTACAATGAGCAGTTCTTC. Its protein is CASSQGLAGAYNEQFF.

This clone was recorded at least ten times. The chain carries TRBV5-1 and TRBJ1-4, with TRBD1 as a possible D gene (5 bases). The CDR3 sequence is 15 residues long. Germline V gene data show CDR1 as SGHRS and CDR2 as YFSETQ. V lost 4 bases, J lost 0 bases, and 10 bases lay in between. The CDR3 DNA follows: TGCGCCAGCAGCACGGGACCGACAACTAATGAAAAACTGTTTTTT. This codes for CASSTGPTTNEKLFF.

At least ten counts were recorded for this clone. The rearrangement uses TRBV11-2 and TRBJ1-2, with D hard to call. CDR3 length: 13 residues. CDR1 is SGHAT, CDR2 FQNNGV, per germline. V lost 6 bases and J lost 5, with 13 bases in between. The CDR3 coding sequence is TGTGCCAGCAGAAAGGGAACAAAGTATGGCTACACCTTC. It codes for CASRKGTKYGYTF.

In this sample, this clone turned up many times. The chain has TRBV30 and TRBJ1-5, with unresolved D. The CDR3 has 13 residues. CDR1 is GTSNPN and CDR2 is SVGIG in the germline V gene (reference sequence). V dropped 1 base and J dropped 7 bases, with 11 bases sitting between them. The CDR3 loop reads CAWSAGGLQPQHF. The CDR3 DNA reads as TGTGCCTGGAGTGCCGGAGGTTTGCAGCCCCAGCATTTT.

This chain links TRBV10-3 with TRBJ2-1; D is perhaps TRBD2 (5 bases). This CDR3 comprises 15 residues. V was cut by 10 bases and J by 3 bases, with 19 bases left in between. From germline, CDR1 is ENHRY and CDR2 SYGVKD. For the CDR3, the DNA is TGTGCCACTGGCGGGTCAAACGGGCGCTACAATGAGCAGTTCTTC. Translated: CATGGSNGRYNEQFF.

With regard to this clone: At one boundary the junction diverges from the germline segment, which might be a read error. The same CDR3 also results from other DNA sequences found in this sample. This sequence joins TRBV9 and TRBJ2-5, with D perhaps assigned TRBD1 or TRBD2 (5 bases each). This CDR3 has 12 residues. The germline gives CDR1 SGDLS, CDR2 YYNGEE. The CDR3 nucleotides read TGTGCGAGCAGCCCCGTGGGGGAGACACAGTACTTC. It yields the protein CASSPVGETQYF.

This clone was seen repeatedly, ten times or more. This chain connects TRBV5-6 to TRBJ2-7, with TRBD1 matching over 7 bases. CDR1 SGHDT and CDR2 YYEEEE come from the germline V gene. The length of the CDR3 is 16 residues. Unmatched junction bases numbered 10, after V lost 2 bases and J lost 2 bases. The CDR3 sequence is CASSLQGTITPYEQYF. The CDR3 nucleotides read TGTGCCAGCAGCTTACAGGGGACGATTACCCCCTACGAGCAGTACTTC. The variable domain in full, completed from reference TRBV5-6 and TRBJ2-7, reads DAGVTQSPTHLIKTRGQQVTLRCSPKSGHDTVSWYQQALGQGPQFIFQYYEEEERQRGNFPDRFSGHQFPNYSSELNVNALLLGDSALYLCASSLQGTITPYEQYFGPGTRLTVT.

The chain carries TRBV29-1 and TRBJ2-7; no clear D gene. V was trimmed by 7 bases and J by 8 bases, leaving 18 bases between them. This CDR3 contains 12 residues. From germline, CDR1 is SQVTM and CDR2 ANQGSEA. CDR3 sequence reads: CSAIISSLKQYF. CDR3 coding DNA: TGCAGCGCTATTATCAGTTCCCTCAAGCAGTACTTC.

This clone was observed at least ten times. The rearrangement uses TRBV3-1 and TRBJ2-3, with 12 bases fitting TRBD2. CDR1 is LGHDT, CDR2 YNNKEL, per germline (reference sequence). With V trimmed by 5 bases and J by 1 base, 13 bases remained unmatched. This CDR3 contains 19 residues. The DNA for the CDR3 is TGTGCCAGCAGCTCAAGACCTAGCGGGAGGGGTTGGGGCACAGATACGCAGTATTTT. Protein product: CASSSRPSGRGWGTDTQYF.

This clone appeared many times. The chain uses TRBV5-6 and TRBJ2-3; possibly TRBD2 for D (7 bases). Per germline, CDR1 SGHDT and CDR2 YYEEEE. This CDR3 spans 13 amino acids. V was clipped by 2 bases and J by 6 bases, with 10 bases between them. The chain's CDR3 is CASSLGGADTQYF. CDR3 nucleotides: TGTGCCAGCAGCTTAGGGGGGGCGGATACGCAGTATTTT.

A word on this clone: Sequence at one end of the junction differs from germline and may be a read error. Other nucleotide sequences from this sample produce the same CDR3. The chain recombines TRBV5-1 with TRBJ2-5, with D possibly matching TRBD2 (6 bases). Germline V gene lookup returns CDR1 SGHRS and CDR2 YFSETQ. There are 14 residues in the CDR3. The CDR3 DNA follows: TGCGCCAGTAGCTCCGGACTAAGGGTGGAGACCCAGTACTTC. It codes for CASSSGLRVETQYF.

The chain is built from TRBV11-2 and TRBJ1-2; 7 bases match TRBD1. Germline assignment: CDR1 SGHAT and CDR2 FQNNGV. The CDR3 consists of 17 residues. J was trimmed by 8 bases and V by 1 base; bases with no gene match: 16. The CDR3 here is CASSLVEAQGPMEGYTF. The CDR3 bases are TGTGCCAGCAGCTTAGTCGAGGCACAGGGGCCAATGGAAGGCTACACCTTC.

Many counts were recorded for this clone. The V call is TRBV19, the J call TRBJ2-1; 10 positions agree with TRBD1. The CDR3 covers 15 residues. Germline V lookup: CDR1 LNHDA, CDR2 SQIVND (reference sequence). V shed 2 bases and J 5 bases; nucleotides not matched to a gene: 3. CDR3 residues: CASSIMGQGNNEQFF. DNA for the CDR3: TGTGCCAGTAGTATAATGGGACAGGGGAACAATGAGCAGTTCTTC. The full variable domain, with the rest looked up from reference TRBV19 and TRBJ2-1, is DGGITQSPKYLFRKEGQNVTLSCEQNLNHDAMYWYRQDPGQGLRLIYYSQIVNDFQKGDIAEGYSVSREKKESFPLTVTSAQKNPTAFYLCASSIMGQGNNEQFFGPGTRLTVL.

This clone has a count of ten or more. This chain joins TRBV7-9 and TRBJ1-1; possibly TRBD1 for D (6 bases). The CDR3 extends over 13 amino acids. Trimming left V 5 bases short and J 7 bases short, with 14 bases between. Germline CDR1 is SEHNR and CDR2 is FQNEAQ (reference sequence). CDR3 bases: TGTGCCAGCAGCATAACAGGGCGGATTGAAGCTTTCTTT. It is translated as CASSITGRIEAFF.

Concerning this clone: This may stem from a read error, because a much larger clone lies one nucleotide away. The chain uses TRBV5-6 and TRBJ1-5, with a weak D call TRBD1 (5 bases). Germline V gives CDR1 SGHDT, CDR2 YYEEEE. V was pared by 1 base and J by 2 bases, with 16 bases between. CDR3 length equals 17 residues. CDR3: CASSLLGPGSGNQPQHF. The CDR3 DNA reads as TGTGCCAGCAGCTTGTTGGGGCCGGGGTCTGGCAATCAGCCCCAGCATTTT.

A remark on this clone: The junction and the germline gene differ at one end; a read error may be behind it. The chain recombines TRBV11-2 with TRBJ1-6, with D possibly matching TRBD1 (5 bases). The germline CDR1 and CDR2 sequences are SGHAT and FQNNGV. There are 17 residues in the CDR3. The CDR3 region is CASSWSTGLGYNSHLHF. The CDR3 DNA reads as TGTGCCAGCAGTTGGTCAACAGGACTGGGCTATAATTCACACCTCCACTTT.

This clone was picked up a small number of times. The chain uses TRBV14 and TRBJ2-5; D gene uncertain. Germline CDR1 SGHDN, CDR2 FVKESK. V lost 5 bases, J lost 5 bases, and 18 bases lay in between. The CDR3 spans 15 residues. CDR3 sequence reads: CASSDVGALSETQYF. CDR3 nucleotides: TGTGCCAGCAGCGATGTAGGAGCCTTGTCGGAGACCCAGTACTTC.

Ten or more counts support this clone. The V gene is TRBV27, the J gene TRBJ1-1, with 7 bases fitting TRBD1. This CDR3 has 16 amino acids. V gave up 5 bases and J gave up 1 base; unmatched junction bases: 10. Looked up from germline, CDR1 is MNHEY and CDR2 is SMNVEV (reference sequence). CDR3 bases: TGTGCCAGCAGTCCATGGTCGACAGGGCAGAACACTGAAGCTTTCTTT. Encoded protein: CASSPWSTGQNTEAFF.